The 16 T cell receptor beta chains given below trace back to one sample, sequenced in a study of early T cells in non-severe SARS-CoV-2 infection. Via MiXCR, TCRdb re-called the 5' RACE reads, giving one row per CDR3 protein. This sample carries approximately 76,000 distinct CDR3 sequences, approximately 10% of them seen once, and the ten largest clones take approximately 4.5%. Sequenced sample: whole blood. These receptors were taken from an adult who was a healthcare worker with PCR-confirmed SARS-CoV-2 infection or an uninfected control (not recorded which).

This clonotype was seen only a few times. The chain combines TRBV20-1 with TRBJ2-7; D is possibly TRBD2 (6 bases). The CDR3 contains 14 residues. CDR1 and CDR2 from the germline V gene are DFQATT and SNEGSKA (reference sequence). The CDR3 bases are TGCAGCGCCTACCCGATAGCGGCAAACTACGAGCAGTACTTC. Its protein product is CSAYPIAANYEQYF.

Judged by abundance, this clonotype is medium-sized. This chain joins TRBV6-5 and TRBJ2-1; the D gene is possibly TRBD2 (6 bases). The ends were cut back, 7 bases at V and 7 bases at J, with 14 bases in the middle. The CDR3 totals 13 residues. From germline, CDR1 is MNHEY and CDR2 SVGAGI. CDR3 nucleotide sequence: TGTGCCAGCACCGGGGGATACGGGAATGAGCAGTTCTTC. This translates into CASTGGYGNEQFF.

This clonotype was seen repeatedly, ten times or more. This chain uses TRBV29-1 with TRBJ2-5; no firm D call. The CDR3 contains 11 residues. The germline gives CDR1 SQVTM, CDR2 ANQGSEA. V lost 4 bases to trimming and J lost 2 bases, with 5 bases between them. CDR3 in DNA: TGCAGCGTTGGTGGGCAAGAGACCCAGTACTTC. Its protein product is CSVGGQETQYF.

This clonotype was seen many times. The chain carries TRBV5-4 and TRBJ2-1, with 7 bases identical to TRBD2. The CDR3 extends over 15 amino acids. The J segment lost 0 bases and the V segment lost 1 base, leaving 1 base of the junction unmatched. Germline V gives CDR1 SGHNT, CDR2 YYREEE (reference sequence). CDR3 in DNA: TGTGCCAGCAGCTTGCGGGGGGACTCCTACAATGAGCAGTTCTTC. Translating gives CASSLRGDSYNEQFF.

This clonotype has only a few counts. The chain combines TRBV12-3 or TRBV12-4 with TRBJ1-4, with D unclear. The CDR3 is 15 amino acids. With 3 bases removed from V and 6 bases from J, the gap between germline ends came to 14 bases. The CDR3 DNA is TGTGCCAGCAGTTTGTGGCTGGGTGACGATGAAAAACTGTTTTTT. Amino acid sequence: CASSLWLGDDEKLFF.

As for this clonotype: One end of the junction varies from germline; a read error may be responsible. The V and J genes are TRBV7-7 and TRBJ2-7; tentatively, D is TRBD1 (6 bases). In germline, CDR1 is SSHAT, CDR2 FNYEAQ (reference sequence). The CDR3 runs to 14 residues. This chain's CDR3 is CASSPEGHTYEQYF. The DNA for the CDR3 is TGTGCTAGCAGCCCCGAGGGACATACCTACGAGCAGTACTTC.

This clonotype was counted many times. This chain links TRBV25-1 with TRBJ2-7; TRBD2 might be the D (6 bases). Trimming removed 4 bases from V and 4 bases from J, with 11 bases in between. The CDR3 length is 13 residues. From germline, CDR1 is MGHDK and CDR2 SYGVNS. In nucleotides, the CDR3 is TGTGCCAGCAGTGTCCCGGGACTGTACGAGCAGTACTTC. Its protein is CASSVPGLYEQYF.

The chain carries TRBV7-9 and TRBJ1-5; D unclear. The CDR3 is 15 amino acids. The V end was cut by 5 bases, the J end by 3 bases, with 14 bases between. The germline V gene has CDR1 SEHNR and CDR2 FQNEAQ (reference sequence). The CDR3 spells CASSPRGDVNQPQHF. The CDR3 nucleotides read TGTGCCAGCAGCCCCCGGGGAGACGTCAATCAGCCCCAGCATTTT.

The CDR3 region has the DNA TGTGCCAGCACCAGTCACAATGAGCAGTTCTTC. Amino acids: CASTSHNEQFF. The chain links TRBV6-5 to TRBJ2-1, with D unclear. V lost 7 bases and J lost 5, with 6 bases in between. This CDR3 has 11 amino acids. Germline CDR1 MNHEY, CDR2 SVGAGI.

CDR3 nucleotides: TGTGCCAGCAGCTTCCCCACCGGCAGCTCCTACAATGAGCAGTTCTTC. This encodes CASSFPTGSSYNEQFF. The V gene is TRBV7-3, the J gene TRBJ2-1; no firm D call. Germline loops: CDR1 SGHTA, CDR2 FQGTGA. V was pared by 3 bases and J by 0 bases, with 12 bases between. The CDR3 has 16 residues.

This clonotype was seen repeatedly, ten times or more. This chain joins TRBV7-2 and TRBJ1-5; 7 bases match TRBD1. Per germline, CDR1 SGHTA and CDR2 FQGNSA. V lost 5 bases to trimming and J lost 11 bases; unmatched junction nucleotides: 9. The CDR3 consists of 13 residues. Here the CDR3 DNA reads TGTGCCAGCAGCCAGGGGGGAATGGTGACCCAGCATTTT. Residues: CASSQGGMVTQHF.

In its sample, this clonotype was seen a few times. The gene calls are TRBV6-5 and TRBJ1-2; D gene uncertain. In germline, CDR1 is MNHEY, CDR2 SVGAGI. The CDR3 length is 14 residues. The V and J ends lost 6 bases and 2 bases respectively, with 13 bases between them. CDR3 amino acids: CASRLGASNYGYTF. CDR3 DNA sequence: TGTGCCAGCAGACTGGGCGCTTCCAACTATGGCTACACCTTC.

This clonotype was recorded at least ten times. The chain has TRBV2 and TRBJ2-7; perhaps D is TRBD1 or TRBD2 (5 bases each). Trimming removed 11 bases from V and 0 bases from J, with 14 bases in between. Germline assignment: CDR1 SNHLY and CDR2 FYNNEI. CDR3 length equals 13 residues. The CDR3 DNA sequence: TGTGCCGGAGGAAGACAGATCTCCTACGAGCAGTACTTC. The encoded protein is CAGGRQISYEQYF.

The table lists this clonotype with many counts. The chain joins TRBV20-1 to TRBJ1-1; a possible D gene is TRBD1 (6 bases). The CDR3 is 16 residues long. Trimming shortened V by 0 bases and J by 0 bases, and 14 bases separated the two germline ends. From germline, CDR1 is DFQATT and CDR2 SNEGSKA (reference sequence). CDR3 in DNA: TGCAGTGCTAGAGACCCTCCTACAGGGTTGAACACTGAAGCTTTCTTT. This codes for CSARDPPTGLNTEAFF.

Ten or more counts support this clonotype. This chain links TRBV29-1 with TRBJ2-5; 9 positions match TRBD2. After removal of 0 bases from V and 2 bases from J, the junction contained 13 bases not matched to a gene. Germline V gene lookup returns CDR1 SQVTM and CDR2 ANQGSEA. The CDR3 consists of 18 residues. For the CDR3, the DNA is TGCAGCGTTGAAGAGGGAGGGACTAGCAGCCTACCACAAGAGACCCAGTACTTC. This translates into CSVEEGGTSSLPQETQYF. Using reference TRBV29-1 and TRBJ2-5 for the parts outside the CDR3, the full variable domain is SAVISQKPSRDICQRGTSLTIQCQVDSQVTMMFWYRQQPGQSLTLIATANQGSEATYESGFVIDKFPISRPNLTFSTLTVSNMSPEDSSIYLCSVEEGGTSSLPQETQYFGPGTRLLVL.

The count of this clonotype is one. A clone one base away is much larger, so this may be a read error. The chain couples TRBV19 to TRBJ1-1; no firm D call. CDR1 LNHDA and CDR2 SQIVND come from the germline V gene (reference sequence). The CDR3 length is 15 residues. DNA of the CDR3: TGTACCAGTAGTTCCCGGGGTTCGGGAAGAACTGAAGCTTTCTTT. Translated, it gives CTSSSRGSGRTEAFF.